This T cell receptor beta chain was observed in a study of T cells in narcolepsy. Study overall: Donors had narcolepsy type 1 or type 2, or were healthy controls. Study observations and caveats: No autoreactive T cell clone sequences appeared in some memory CD4+ repertoires.

A few counts support this clone. Its antigen is not known. Method: immunoSEQ multiplex PCR; TCRdb's copy keeps in-frame clones and lacks some. The top ten clones hold roughly 1.2% of a sample with about 40,000 clones, around 89% of them seen once. The source of this sequence is a human donor with narcolepsy. The specimen was CD45RA- memory CD4+ T cells from PBMCs.

The CDR3 coding sequence is TGCGCCAGCAGTCAAAGGGGTCCCAACTATGGCTACACCTTC. Translation gives CASSQRGPNYGYTF. V usage is TRBV23-1 and J usage is TRBJ1-2, with a tentative D call TRBD1 (5 bases). TRBV23-1 is labeled an ORF, and its function is uncertain. The CDR3 consists of 14 residues. The V and J ends lost 2 bases and 2 bases respectively, with 9 bases between them.